This TCR beta chain was captured by sequencing in a study of identical twins. Whole-study findings and limits: Those out-of-frame alpha sequences shared by twins showed an excess of low generation probability. Modeled out-of-frame TCR alpha sharing in monozygotic twins fell below observed levels.

Concerning this clonotype: Its matching antigen is unknown.

TCRdb re-called the 5' RACE reads with MiXCR, one entry per CDR3 protein. This table holds some 500,000 distinct CDR3 sequences, over 11% found once. The CDR3 is made up of 14 amino acids. Germline CDR1 and CDR2: LGHDT and YNNKEL (reference sequence). V shed 3 bases and J shed 3 bases, with 11 bases lying between them. The same specimen was also included in a second study, on yellow fever vaccine responses in identical twins.

V usage is TRBV3-1 and J usage is TRBJ1-1, with a weak D call TRBD1 (6 bases). Material for sequencing was CD4+ T cells sorted from blood. The receptor comes from a woman under 30 in good health. As DNA, the CDR3 is TGTGCCAGCAGCCACTTGAGGGGGGACACTGAAGCTTTCTTT. Its translation: CASSHLRGDTEAFF. Together with reference TRBV3-1 and TRBJ1-1, the CDR3 gives the full variable domain: DTAVSQTPKYLVTQMGNDKSIKCEQNLGHDTMYWYKQDSKKFLKIMFSYNNKELIINETVPNRFSPKSPDKAHLNLHINSLELGDSAVYFCASSHLRGDTEAFFGQGTRLTVV.